One sample yielded the 5 T cell receptor beta chains listed below, sequenced in a study of OX40 agonist ivuxolimab in advanced cancers. The repertoire was sequenced with immunoSEQ multiplex PCR; TCRdb's copy has only in-frame clones and lacks some. Here the sample spans about 74,000 clones, approximately 88% being singletons. Sample: CD4+ or CD8+ T cells sorted from blood, taken in a trial of the OX40 agonist ivuxolimab. The source of these receptors is an adult with an advanced solid tumor such as melanoma, head and neck, liver or kidney cancer.

This clone was detected once. CDR3 DNA sequence: TGCGCCAGCAATCAGGTCGCTAGCGGGGATAATGAGCAGTTCTTC. This encodes CASNQVASGDNEQFF. V and J are TRBV5-1 and TRBJ2-1, with 9 bases lining up with TRBD2. The CDR3 has 15 residues. The V segment lost 6 bases and the J segment 7 bases; nucleotides outside the gene matches: 11. Germline CDR1 SGHRS, CDR2 YFSETQ. Variable domain in full (rest from reference TRBV5-1 and TRBJ2-1): KAGVTQTPRYLIKTRGQQVTLSCSPISGHRSVSWYQQTPGQGLQFLFEYFSETQRNKGNFPGRFSGRQFSNSRSEMNVSTLELGDSALYLCASNQVASGDNEQFFGPGTRLTVL.

V and J are TRBV7-2 and TRBJ1-5; 7 bases map to TRBD1. The CDR3 consists of 16 residues. Germline trimming cut 1 base from V and 3 bases from J; bases unmatched to any gene: 6. Germline loops: CDR1 SGHTA, CDR2 FQGNSA. The DNA of the CDR3 is TGTGCCAGCAGCTTAGAGACAGGGAGGCCCAATCAGCCCCAGCATTTT. Encoded protein: CASSLETGRPNQPQHF.

The V call is TRBV19, the J call TRBJ1-2; D remains ambiguous. The V end was cut by 7 bases, the J end by 2 bases, with 14 bases between. Germline CDR1 and CDR2: LNHDA and SQIVND (reference sequence). This CDR3 has 14 amino acids. CDR3 DNA: TGTGCCAGTACCGACCGGAGAGGGAACTATGGCTACACCTTC. Encoded protein: CASTDRRGNYGYTF.

This clone appeared a few times. The chain carries TRBV6-5 and TRBJ2-3, with TRBD1 matching 8 bases. Germline V lookup: CDR1 MNHEY, CDR2 SVGAGI. The CDR3 is 14 residues long. V gave up 7 bases and J gave up 4 bases; unmatched junction bases: 7. The CDR3 loop reads CASKRQGSSDTQYF. CDR3 DNA: TGTGCCAGCAAACGACAGGGGAGTTCAGATACGCAGTATTTT.

The chain carries TRBV27 and TRBJ1-1; a possible D gene is TRBD1 (6 bases). The CDR3 has 17 residues. V was shortened by 2 bases and J by 0 bases, with 16 bases between the two germline ends. Germline assignment: CDR1 MNHEY and CDR2 SMNVEV (reference sequence). Written as DNA, the CDR3 is TGTGCCAGCAGTTTAAATAGACAGGAGTTCATGAACACTGAAGCTTTCTTT. The encoded protein is CASSLNRQEFMNTEAFF.